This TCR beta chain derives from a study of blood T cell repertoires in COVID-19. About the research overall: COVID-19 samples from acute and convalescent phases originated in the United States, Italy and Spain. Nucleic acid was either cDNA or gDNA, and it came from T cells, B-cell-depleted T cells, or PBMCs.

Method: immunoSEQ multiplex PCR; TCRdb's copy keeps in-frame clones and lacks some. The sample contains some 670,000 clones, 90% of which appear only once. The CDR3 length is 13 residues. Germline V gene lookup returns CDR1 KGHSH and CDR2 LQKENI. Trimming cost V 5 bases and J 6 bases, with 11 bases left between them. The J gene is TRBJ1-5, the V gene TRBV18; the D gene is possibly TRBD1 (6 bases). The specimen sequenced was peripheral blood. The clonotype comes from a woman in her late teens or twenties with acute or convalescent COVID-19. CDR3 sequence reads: CASSSDSGQPQHF. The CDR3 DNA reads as TGTGCCAGCTCATCGGACAGTGGTCAGCCCCAGCATTTT.